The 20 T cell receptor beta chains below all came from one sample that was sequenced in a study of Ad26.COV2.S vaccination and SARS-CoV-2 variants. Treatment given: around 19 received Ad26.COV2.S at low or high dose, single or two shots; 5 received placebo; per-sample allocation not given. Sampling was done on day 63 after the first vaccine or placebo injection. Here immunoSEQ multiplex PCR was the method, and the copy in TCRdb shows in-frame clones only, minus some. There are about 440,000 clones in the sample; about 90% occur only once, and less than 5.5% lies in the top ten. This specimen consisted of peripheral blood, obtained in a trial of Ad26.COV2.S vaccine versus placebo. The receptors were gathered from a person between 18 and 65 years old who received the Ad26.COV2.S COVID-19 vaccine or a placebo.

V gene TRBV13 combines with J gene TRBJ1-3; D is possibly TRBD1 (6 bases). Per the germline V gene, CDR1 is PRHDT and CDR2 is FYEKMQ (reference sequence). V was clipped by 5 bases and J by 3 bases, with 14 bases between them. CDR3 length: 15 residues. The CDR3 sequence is CASSLDRQVGNTIYF. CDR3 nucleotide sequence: TGTGCCAGCAGCCTCGACAGACAGGTTGGAAACACCATATATTTT. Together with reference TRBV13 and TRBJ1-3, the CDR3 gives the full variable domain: AAGVIQSPRHLIKEKRETATLKCYPIPRHDTVYWYQQGPGQDPQFLISFYEKMQSDKGSIPDRFSAQQFSDYHSELNMSSLELGDSALYFCASSLDRQVGNTIYFGEGSWLTVV.

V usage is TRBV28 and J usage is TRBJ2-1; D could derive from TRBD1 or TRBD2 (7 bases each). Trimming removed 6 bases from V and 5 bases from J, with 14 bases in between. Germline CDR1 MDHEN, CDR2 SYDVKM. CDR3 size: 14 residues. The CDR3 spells CASSWGGTDNEQFF. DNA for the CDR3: TGTGCCAGCAGCTGGGGGGGGACAGACAATGAGCAGTTCTTC.

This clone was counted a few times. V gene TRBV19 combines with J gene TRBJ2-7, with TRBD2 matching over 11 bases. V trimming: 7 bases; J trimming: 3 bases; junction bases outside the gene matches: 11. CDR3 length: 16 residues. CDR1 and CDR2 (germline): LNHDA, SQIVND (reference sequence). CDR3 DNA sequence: TGTGCCAGTAAGAGGGCTAGCGGGAGGTCGGACTACGAGCAGTACTTC. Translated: CASKRASGRSDYEQYF.

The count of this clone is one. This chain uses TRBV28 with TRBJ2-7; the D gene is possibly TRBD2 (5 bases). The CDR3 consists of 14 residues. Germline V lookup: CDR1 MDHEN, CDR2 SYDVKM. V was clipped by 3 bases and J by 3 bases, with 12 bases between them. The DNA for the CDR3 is TGTGCCAGCAGTTTTAGGGCTAGCAACTACGAGCAGTACTTC. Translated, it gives CASSFRASNYEQYF.

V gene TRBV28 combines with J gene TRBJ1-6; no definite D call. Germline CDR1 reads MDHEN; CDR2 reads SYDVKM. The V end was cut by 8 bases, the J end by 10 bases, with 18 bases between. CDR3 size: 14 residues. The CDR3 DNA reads TGTGCCAGCCATAGACTACCTGGGGAATCACCCCTCCACTTT. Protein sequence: CASHRLPGESPLHF.

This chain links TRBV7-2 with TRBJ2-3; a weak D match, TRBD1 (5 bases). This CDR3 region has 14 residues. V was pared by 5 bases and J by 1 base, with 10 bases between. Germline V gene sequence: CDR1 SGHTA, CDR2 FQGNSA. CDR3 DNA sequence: TGTGCCAGCAGCCGCAGGGATGGCACAGATACGCAGTATTTT. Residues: CASSRRDGTDTQYF.

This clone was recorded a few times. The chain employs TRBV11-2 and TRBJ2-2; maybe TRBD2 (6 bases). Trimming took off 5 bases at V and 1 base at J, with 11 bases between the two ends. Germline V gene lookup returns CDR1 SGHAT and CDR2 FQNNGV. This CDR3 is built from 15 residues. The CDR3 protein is CASSRLVRNTGELFF. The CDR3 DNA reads TGTGCCAGCAGCCGACTAGTCCGGAACACCGGGGAGCTGTTTTTT.

The DNA for the CDR3 is TGTGCCAGCAGACATAGCGGGAGTACGCCCTACGAGCAGTACTTC. Translated, it gives CASRHSGSTPYEQYF. This chain links TRBV6-5 with TRBJ2-7, with 9 bases identical to TRBD2. The ends lost 6 bases at V and 2 bases at J; junction bases unmatched: 8. Germline CDR1 MNHEY, CDR2 SVGAGI. CDR3 length: 15 amino acids.

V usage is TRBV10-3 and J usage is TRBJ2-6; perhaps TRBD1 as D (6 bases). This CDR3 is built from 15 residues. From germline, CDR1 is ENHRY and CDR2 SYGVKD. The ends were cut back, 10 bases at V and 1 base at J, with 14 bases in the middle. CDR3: CATAGVLSGANVLTF. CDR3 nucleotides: TGTGCCACCGCAGGGGTCCTTTCTGGGGCCAACGTCCTGACTTTC.

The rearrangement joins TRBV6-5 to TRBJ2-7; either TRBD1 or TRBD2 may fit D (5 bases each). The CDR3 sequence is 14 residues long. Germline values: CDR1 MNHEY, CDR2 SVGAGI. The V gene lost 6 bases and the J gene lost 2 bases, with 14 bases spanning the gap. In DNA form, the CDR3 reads TGTGCCAGCAGGGGGGTGCGGATAGCCTACGAGCAGTACTTC. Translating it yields CASRGVRIAYEQYF.

The CDR3 bases are TGTGCCAGCAGTAGCTCCGGTGGGCCCAACACTGAAGCTTTCTTT. Translation: CASSSSGGPNTEAFF. The rearrangement joins TRBV28 to TRBJ1-1; D is unclear. Germline V lookup: CDR1 MDHEN, CDR2 SYDVKM. The CDR3 spans 15 residues. Trimming shortened V by 5 bases and J by 2 bases, and 15 bases separated the two germline ends.

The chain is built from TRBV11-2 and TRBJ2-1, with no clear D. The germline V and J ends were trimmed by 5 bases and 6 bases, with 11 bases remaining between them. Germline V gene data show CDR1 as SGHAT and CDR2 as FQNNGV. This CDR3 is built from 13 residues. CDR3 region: CASSPGLVNEQFF. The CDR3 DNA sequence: TGTGCCAGCAGCCCAGGTTTGGTCAATGAGCAGTTCTTC.

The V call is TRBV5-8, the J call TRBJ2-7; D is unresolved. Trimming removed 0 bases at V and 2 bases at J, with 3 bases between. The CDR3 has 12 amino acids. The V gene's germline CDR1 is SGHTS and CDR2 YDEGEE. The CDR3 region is CASSLGTYEQYF. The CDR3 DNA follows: TGTGCCAGCAGCTTGGGGACCTACGAGCAGTACTTC. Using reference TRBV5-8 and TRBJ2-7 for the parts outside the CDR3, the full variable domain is EAGVTQSPTHLIKTRGQQATLRCSPISGHTSVYWYQQALGLGLQFLLWYDEGEERNRGNFPPRFSGRQFPNYSSELNVNALELEDSALYLCASSLGTYEQYFGPGTRLTVT.

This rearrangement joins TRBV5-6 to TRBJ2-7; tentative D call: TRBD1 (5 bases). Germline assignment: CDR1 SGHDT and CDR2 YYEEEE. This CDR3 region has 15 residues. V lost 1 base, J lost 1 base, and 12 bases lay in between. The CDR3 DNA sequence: TGTGCCAGCAGCTTGATTGACAGACCTTCCTACGAGCAGTACTTC. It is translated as CASSLIDRPSYEQYF.

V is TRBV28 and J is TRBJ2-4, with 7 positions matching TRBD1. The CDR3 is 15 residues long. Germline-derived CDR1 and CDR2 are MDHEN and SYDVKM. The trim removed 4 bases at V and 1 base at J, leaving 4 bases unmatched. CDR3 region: CASSSKTGAKNIQYF. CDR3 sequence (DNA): TGTGCCAGCAGTTCCAAGACAGGGGCCAAAAACATTCAGTACTTC. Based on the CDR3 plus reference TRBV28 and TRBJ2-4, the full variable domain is DVKVTQSSRYLVKRTGEKVFLECVQDMDHENMFWYRQDPGLGLRLIYFSYDVKMKEKGDIPEGYSVSREKKERFSLILESASTNQTSMYLCASSSKTGAKNIQYFGAGTRLSVL.

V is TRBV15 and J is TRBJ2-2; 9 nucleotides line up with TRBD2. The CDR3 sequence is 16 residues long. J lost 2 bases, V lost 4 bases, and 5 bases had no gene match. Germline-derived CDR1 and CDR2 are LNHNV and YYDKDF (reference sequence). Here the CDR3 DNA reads TGTGCCACCAGCACGTGGCTAGCGGGAAACACCGGGGAGCTGTTTTTT. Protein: CATSTWLAGNTGELFF. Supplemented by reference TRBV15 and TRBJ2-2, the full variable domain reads DAMVIQNPRYQVTQFGKPVTLSCSQTLNHNVMYWYQQKSSQAPKLLFHYYDKDFNNEADTPDNFQSRRPNTSFCFLDIRSPGLGDTAMYLCATSTWLAGNTGELFFGEGSRLTVL.

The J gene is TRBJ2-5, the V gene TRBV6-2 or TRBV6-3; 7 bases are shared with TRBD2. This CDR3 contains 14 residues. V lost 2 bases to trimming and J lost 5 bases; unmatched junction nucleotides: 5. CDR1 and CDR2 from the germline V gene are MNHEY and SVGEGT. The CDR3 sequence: CASSYREVQETQYF. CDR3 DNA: TGTGCCAGCAGTTACCGGGAGGTTCAGGAGACCCAGTACTTC.

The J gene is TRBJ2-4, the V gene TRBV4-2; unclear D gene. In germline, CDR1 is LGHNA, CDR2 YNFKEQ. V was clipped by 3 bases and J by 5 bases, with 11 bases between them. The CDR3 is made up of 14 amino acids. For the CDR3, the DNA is TGTGCCAGCAGCCATGGCAGCCCAGAAAACATTCAGTACTTC. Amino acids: CASSHGSPENIQYF.

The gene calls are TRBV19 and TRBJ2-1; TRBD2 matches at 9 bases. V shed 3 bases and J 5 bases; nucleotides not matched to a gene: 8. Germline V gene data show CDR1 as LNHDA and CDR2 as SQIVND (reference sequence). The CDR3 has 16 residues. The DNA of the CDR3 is TGTGCCAGTAGTATTATACTAGCGGGCCAGAACAATGAGCAGTTCTTC. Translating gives CASSIILAGQNNEQFF.

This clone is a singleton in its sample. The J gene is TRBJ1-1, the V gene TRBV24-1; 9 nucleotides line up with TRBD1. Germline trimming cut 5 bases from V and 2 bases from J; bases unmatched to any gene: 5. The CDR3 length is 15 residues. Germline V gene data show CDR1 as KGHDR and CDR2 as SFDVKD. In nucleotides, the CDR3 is TGTGCCACCAGTGGAACAGGGGGCAGAAACACTGAAGCTTTCTTT. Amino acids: CATSGTGGRNTEAFF.